These 18 T cell receptor beta chains originate from one sample sequenced in a study of CD8 T cells in ankylosing spondylitis. TCRdb ran MiXCR on the 5' RACE reads and lists one entry per CDR3 protein. The table has 350,000 or so distinct CDR3 sequences, roughly 14% seen once. The sequencing sample was made of blood, either unsorted or a sorted T cell fraction (not recorded which). The receptors come from a male donor with ankylosing spondylitis or in good health (not recorded which).

For the CDR3, the DNA is TGCAGTGCTAAGCGGGACTCCCACACAGATACGCAGTATTTT. Protein sequence: CSAKRDSHTDTQYF. The chain recombines TRBV20-1 with TRBJ2-3, with TRBD2 matching 7 bases. The CDR3 has 14 amino acids. CDR1 is DFQATT and CDR2 is SNEGSKA in the germline V gene (reference sequence). V was pared by 4 bases and J by 2 bases, with 6 bases of the junction left unmatched.

The chain combines TRBV5-1 with TRBJ2-2; D not resolved. Per the germline V gene, CDR1 is SGHRS and CDR2 is YFSETQ. The V end lost 7 bases, the J end lost 8 bases, and 0 bases lay between the germline ends. This CDR3 spans 8 amino acids. The chain's CDR3 is CASGELFF. Here the CDR3 DNA reads TGCGCCAGCGGGGAGCTGTTTTTT.

This clonotype has a single count. The chain joins TRBV3-1 to TRBJ2-7; 11 bases are a match to TRBD2. Germline loops: CDR1 LGHDT, CDR2 YNNKEL (reference sequence). The V segment lost 2 bases and the J segment 7 bases; nucleotides outside the gene matches: 10. The length of the CDR3 is 16 residues. CDR3 nucleotides: TGTGCCAGCAGCCAATCTAGACTAGCGGGGTTGTCGGAGCAGTACTTC. Translation gives CASSQSRLAGLSEQYF.

V gene TRBV7-2 combines with J gene TRBJ2-7; 11 bases line up with TRBD2. V gave up 5 bases and J gave up 3 bases; unmatched junction bases: 9. There are 16 residues in the CDR3. Germline V gene lookup returns CDR1 SGHTA and CDR2 FQGNSA. This chain's CDR3 is CASSNRGTSGVYEQYF. In DNA form, the CDR3 reads TGTGCCAGCAGCAACCGCGGGACTAGCGGAGTCTACGAGCAGTACTTC.

This clonotype has just a few counts. J is TRBJ1-2 and V is TRBV9; unclear D gene. CDR3 length: 15 residues. V lost 2 bases, J lost 4 bases, and 15 bases lay in between. Germline-derived CDR1 and CDR2 are SGDLS and YYNGEE. CDR3: CASSVDPIGSYGYTF. The CDR3 DNA reads TGTGCCAGCAGCGTCGACCCCATCGGCAGCTATGGCTACACCTTC.

This chain connects TRBV5-1 to TRBJ1-1, with D possibly being TRBD1 (6 bases). The CDR3 is made up of 13 amino acids. Germline CDR1 reads SGHRS; CDR2 reads YFSETQ. V was shortened by 6 bases and J by 2 bases, with 11 bases between the two germline ends. The CDR3 spells CASKQGINTEAFF. Written as DNA, the CDR3 is TGCGCCAGCAAGCAGGGGATAAACACTGAAGCTTTCTTT.

This clonotype has a count of ten or more. The chain uses TRBV20-1 and TRBJ1-4; D unclear. V was shortened by 6 bases and J by 17 bases, with 19 bases between the two germline ends. Looked up from germline, CDR1 is DFQATT and CDR2 is SNEGSKA (reference sequence). This CDR3 spans 11 amino acids. CDR3 in DNA: TGCAGTGCGGCCCCCGGGCAGCCCCTTTTTTTT. The encoded protein is CSAAPGQPLFF.

This sequence joins TRBV3-1 and TRBJ2-1, with D possibly TRBD2 on 5 matching bases. The CDR3 contains 15 residues. V gave up 0 bases and J gave up 2 bases, with 8 bases separating them. Germline CDR1 is LGHDT and CDR2 is YNNKEL (reference sequence). CDR3 sequence reads: CASSQEAVAYNEQFF. For the CDR3, the DNA is TGTGCCAGCAGCCAAGAAGCGGTGGCCTACAATGAGCAGTTCTTC.

The V gene is TRBV7-7, the J gene TRBJ2-5; TRBD1 might be the D (6 bases). The V end was cut by 4 bases, the J end by 1 base, with 10 bases between. The length of the CDR3 is 14 residues. Germline values: CDR1 SSHAT, CDR2 FNYEAQ (reference sequence). CDR3 bases: TGTGCCAGCAGCTCGGGACAATTCCAAGAGACCCAGTACTTC. This gives the protein CASSSGQFQETQYF.

The V call is TRBV6-1, the J call TRBJ1-1, with a weak D call TRBD1 (6 bases). This CDR3 region has 13 residues. V lost 8 bases, J lost 5 bases, and 15 bases lay in between. CDR1 is MNHNS and CDR2 is SASEGT in the germline V gene. The CDR3 DNA is TGTGCCAGCCATCTGCAGGGGAAAACTGAAGCTTTCTTT. Its translation is CASHLQGKTEAFF.

This clonotype turned up a few times. This chain joins TRBV24-1 and TRBJ2-7; TRBD2 is a possible D gene (7 bases). V lost 4 bases to trimming and J lost 0 bases, with 12 bases between them. In germline, CDR1 is KGHDR, CDR2 SFDVKD. The CDR3 is 15 residues long. CDR3: CATSEGGVTSYEQYF. Written as DNA, the CDR3 is TGTGCCACCAGTGAAGGGGGGGTCACCTCCTACGAGCAGTACTTC.

This clonotype was counted a few times. This rearrangement joins TRBV29-1 to TRBJ2-1; D remains ambiguous. Looked up from germline, CDR1 is SQVTM and CDR2 is ANQGSEA. The CDR3 has 11 residues. Trimming shortened V by 4 bases and J by 5 bases, and 6 bases separated the two germline ends. The CDR3: CSVGAHNEQFF. In DNA, the CDR3 is TGCAGCGTTGGGGCACACAATGAGCAGTTCTTC.

This clonotype appeared a few times. V and J are TRBV6-1 and TRBJ2-4, with D perhaps assigned TRBD1 or TRBD2 (5 bases each). Germline V gives CDR1 MNHNS, CDR2 SASEGT. Trimming removed 6 bases from V and 8 bases from J, with 17 bases in between. The CDR3 has 14 amino acids. The CDR3 coding sequence is TGTGCCAGCAGAGACCCTTCAGGGCGGGACATTCAGTACTTC. The encoded protein is CASRDPSGRDIQYF.

The table lists this clonotype with many counts. The chain has TRBV6-1 and TRBJ1-2; no firm D call. Germline V gives CDR1 MNHNS, CDR2 SASEGT. CDR3 length: 14 amino acids. Trimming took off 1 base at V and 4 bases at J, with 10 bases between the two ends. Here the CDR3 DNA reads TGTGCCAGCAGTGAAGGGAAGGATATCTATGGCTACACCTTC. Protein: CASSEGKDIYGYTF.

This clonotype was recorded a few times. CDR3 nucleotide sequence: TGCAGCGTTGAACTCCTACAGGGGAGTACTAACTATGGCTACACCTTC. Translated, it gives CSVELLQGSTNYGYTF. The chain carries TRBV29-1 and TRBJ1-2; 7 positions match TRBD1. After removal of 2 bases from V and 0 bases from J, the junction contained 9 bases not matched to a gene. Germline assignment: CDR1 SQVTM and CDR2 ANQGSEA. The CDR3 sequence is 16 residues long.

This clonotype was found many times. The V call is TRBV12-3 or TRBV12-4, the J call TRBJ2-4; TRBD2 agrees at 10 bases. V lost 6 bases, J lost 9 bases, and 8 bases stayed unmatched. The CDR3 runs to 14 residues. As DNA, the CDR3 is TGTGCCAGCAGCCCCAGCGGGAGGGGGAGCATTCAGTACTTC. It specifies CASSPSGRGSIQYF.

This clonotype was seen a handful of times. The gene calls are TRBV3-1 and TRBJ2-2; D might be TRBD2 (6 bases). Germline V gives CDR1 LGHDT, CDR2 YNNKEL (reference sequence). V was trimmed by 3 bases and J by 3 bases, leaving 8 bases between them. This CDR3 contains 14 residues. The CDR3: CASSQGGYTGELFF. CDR3 in DNA: TGTGCCAGCAGCCAGGGGGGTTACACCGGGGAGCTGTTTTTT.

At least ten counts were recorded for this clonotype. The rearrangement joins TRBV29-1 to TRBJ2-1; 9 bases line up with TRBD1. CDR1 is SQVTM and CDR2 is ANQGSEA in the germline V gene. The ends lost 2 bases at V and 9 bases at J; junction bases unmatched: 5. The CDR3 loop spans 13 amino acids. CDR3 loop: CSVERTGGGEQFF. The CDR3 DNA follows: TGCAGCGTTGAAAGAACAGGGGGCGGTGAGCAGTTCTTC.